This TCR beta chain was documented in a study of T cell responses to AZD1222 COVID-19 vaccine (dated by TCRdb to the early 2020s). General notes on the study: A total of about 240 trial participants underwent TCR sequencing, of whom approximately 210 received two doses of AZD1222 and approximately 25 received two doses of the MenACWY control vaccine. Trial participants were enrolled into age subgroups of 18-55, 56-69 and 70-plus years, which contained about 160, 30 and 59 TCR-sequenced participants, respectively. Broader findings and caveats from the paper: Participants were mostly white British, with more females than males. The authors suggested clonal diversity may have been underestimated. Conclusions about previously exposed vaccinees are limited, since just five or six AZD1222 recipients were seropositive for SARS-CoV-2 at baseline. After two AZD1222 doses, spike-specific TCR breadth and depth were significantly higher than at day 0 and than in MenACWY recipients. Epitopes outside the regions mutated in the B.1.351 and B.1.1.7 variants were reportedly recognized by nearly half of the unique spike-specific TCRs. The whole spike protein was spanned by vaccine-associated CD4 TCRs, and dominant responses were seen in regions 160-218 and 743-854. Because no samples from the day 14 peak response were available, repertoires could be characterized only after the peak T cell response. The 56-69-year group was small, and its depth increase did not reach significance, likely because of low power.

From its cysteine to its phenylalanine, the CDR3 spans 13 amino acids. Only the CDR3 DNA stays, 39 bases, in frame from base 1. CDR1 and CDR2 were assigned from the germline V gene as SNHLY and FYNNEI. After removal of 8 bases from V and 6 bases from J, the junction retains 6 bases not matched to a gene. Sample time point, as interpreted from the label and publication: about 28 days (+/-7) after the second vaccine dose. AZD1222 recipients given second doses at about 4 weeks or at about 12 weeks were pooled, since spike-specific TCR depth and breadth were not found to differ between the two schedules. The vaccinee samples were drawn from two UK trials, COV001 and COV002, one of which was a single-blind randomized controlled phase 2/3 trial testing AZD1222 (ChAdOx1 nCoV-19) in healthy adults. For TCRbeta chain sequencing, PBMC samples from trial participants were taken at day 0 and at day 28 after the second dose.

This clone has a handful of counts. The clone's antigen remains unknown. Base quality data are lacking; no much larger clone is found one base away. The CDR3 regions of human TCRbeta chains were subjected to immunosequencing. Regarding the original processing steps: TCRs in the repertoires were compared against a reference library of SARS-CoV-2-specific TCRs that had been generated with the MIRA antigen-specificity platform. Breadth was defined as the fraction of unique TCRs that were SARS-CoV-2-associated, and depth was defined as the fraction of total T cells that were SARS-CoV-2-associated. Using the MIRA data, every spike-specific TCR was mapped to the spike region that the TCR reacted to and assigned to either a CD4 or a CD8 class. Log10-transformed breadth and depth values were compared by one-way ANOVA with Sidak's multiple comparisons tests. The clones in this table, taken by TCRdb from immuneACCESS, are in-frame only. Not every clone is retained; where verified, under half of the shortfall comes from an unresolved V gene, and the cause of the rest is unknown. The V and J calls and clone size were taken over from that table, and D and trimming were inferred from the DNA. The sample table shows over 100,000 clones, and about nine tenths are seen once. The top ten constitute more than 1% of the sample.

The receptor comes from an adult who received the AZD1222 COVID-19 vaccine. Source: peripheral blood, taken 28 days after the second AZD1222 dose. The rearranged chain carries TRBV2 and TRBJ2-1; 8 of the junction bases match TRBD1. The CDR3 amino acid sequence is: CASRTGPLNEQFF. Here is the DNA: TGTGCCAGCCGGACAGGGCCGCTCAATGAGCAGTTCTTC.